This is a list of T cell receptor beta chains from one sample in a study of cytomegalovirus exposure and HLA in healthy donors. TCRdb keeps only in-frame clones here, not all; method: immunoSEQ multiplex PCR. This sample carries 300,000 to 400,000 clones, 86% of them seen once, and the ten largest clones take roughly 0.75%. The material sequenced was PBMCs. The receptors originated from a woman between 18 and 30 years old in good health and CMV-seronegative. Both conserved end residues are part of each CDR3. Each record gives: clone size, J gene, V gene, D gene, CDR3 DNA, CDR3 protein. A D gene is named only where the DNA matches it firmly. Size values are once, few and many counts, or a class for expanded clones, and some rows have none.

>.|TRBJ2-2|TRBV7-9|.
TGTGCCAGCAGCTTTACACCCGGGGAGCTGTTTTTT
CASSFTPGELFF
>.|TRBJ2-3|TRBV4-2|.
TGTGCCAGCAGCCAAGACATGGCCTTGACTAGCACAGATACGCAGTATTTT
CASSQDMALTSTDTQYF
>.|TRBJ1-5|TRBV5-7|.
TGTGCCATACCTGAGCCCGTCCGAGGGCAGCCCCAGCATTTT
CAIPEPVRGQPQHF
>.|TRBJ2-2|TRBV6-1|.
TGTGCCAGCAGTGAAGGAGGTCCTGCTCTCACCGGGGAGCTGTTTTTT
CASSEGGPALTGELFF
>.|TRBJ1-1|TRBV7-9|TRBD1
TGTGCCAGCAGCTTGTCCGGGACAGGGGCCACTGAAGCTTTCTTT
CASSLSGTGATEAFF
>.|TRBJ1-1|TRBV19|.
TGTGCCAGTAGCCAAACAGCCGTAGGAGCTTTCTTT
CASSQTAVGAFF
>.|TRBJ2-2|TRBV5-1|TRBD1
TGCGCCAGCAGCCTAGGGACAGGGAGAACCGGGGAGCTGTTTTTT
CASSLGTGRTGELFF
>.|TRBJ2-7|TRBV7-8|TRBD2
TGTGCCAGCAGCTTAAACAGGGCGACTAGCGGGACTTCCTACGAGCAGTACTTC
CASSLNRATSGTSYEQYF
>few|TRBJ1-6|TRBV4-1|.
TGCGCCAGCAGCCAAGGGCCTTATAATTCACCCCTCCACTTT
CASSQGPYNSPLHF
>.|TRBJ2-3|TRBV5-8|TRBD2
TGTGCCAGCAGCTTGGAGGCCAGCGGGAGCCCAGATACGCAGTATTTT
CASSLEASGSPDTQYF
>.|TRBJ2-1|TRBV27|TRBD2
TGTGCCAGCAGTTTAGCACCGAGCGGGATCTACAATGAGCAGTTCTTC
CASSLAPSGIYNEQFF
>.|TRBJ2-5|TRBV7-9|TRBD2
TGTGCCAGCATAAGGGAGGGAGAGACCCAGTACTTC
CASIREGETQYF